What follows are 6 T cell receptor beta chains derived from one specimen sequenced in a study of blood T cells in healthy people across ages. Through a sample-barcoded 5' primer and a J-beta primer mix, a second PCR was run for roughly 7 to 11 cycles. TCRdb itself ran the 5' RACE reads through MiXCR, one entry per CDR3 protein. The sample holds roughly 1,700,000 distinct CDR3 sequences, about 28% seen once. Material for sequencing was blood. These receptors all come from a woman under 40 in good health.

At least ten counts were recorded for this clonotype. The V and J genes are TRBV6-6 and TRBJ2-5; D call uncertain. CDR3 length: 12 amino acids. Per germline, CDR1 MNHNY and CDR2 SVGAGI (reference sequence). V was clipped by 8 bases and J by 4 bases, with 11 bases between them. The CDR3 sequence is CASRRSLETQYF. CDR3 in DNA: TGTGCCAGCCGGCGTAGTCTAGAGACCCAGTACTTC.

To note about this clonotype: Sequence at one end of the junction differs from germline and may be a read error. The chain has TRBV5-1 and TRBJ2-1; D is uncertain. CDR1 SGHRS and CDR2 YFSETQ come from the germline V gene. The CDR3 extends over 15 amino acids. Here the CDR3 reads CTSSTFANSGNEQFF. CDR3 in DNA: TGCACCAGCTCAACCTTTGCCAATAGTGGGAATGAGCAGTTCTTC.

This clonotype was detected many times. This chain uses TRBV7-8 with TRBJ2-1, with 9 bases identical to TRBD1. V shed 4 bases and J 7 bases; nucleotides not matched to a gene: 5. The CDR3 has 14 residues. Germline assignment: CDR1 SGHVS and CDR2 FQNEAQ. CDR3 residues: CASSYGQGTNEQFF. The CDR3, as DNA: TGTGCCAGCAGCTACGGACAGGGGACGAATGAGCAGTTCTTC.

There are many counts of this clonotype. This chain joins TRBV7-2 and TRBJ2-7; 9 bases are a match to TRBD2. The CDR3 has 16 amino acids. The V gene end was trimmed by 0 bases and the J gene end by 3 bases; junction bases not matched to a gene: 6. Germline CDR1 and CDR2: SGHTA and FQGNSA. CDR3 coding DNA: TGTGCCAGCAGCTTAGCAATTAGCGGGGGCCTCTACGAGCAGTACTTC. Protein product: CASSLAISGGLYEQYF.

This clonotype was counted ten times or more. At one end the junction does not follow the germline gene, possibly because of a read error. The chain uses TRBV20-1 and TRBJ2-1; TRBD2 might be the D (5 bases). The CDR3 totals 11 residues. Germline assignment: CDR1 DFQATT and CDR2 SNEGSKA (reference sequence). As DNA, the CDR3 is TGCAGTGTGAGTAGCGACAATGATCAGTTCTTC. Translating it yields CSVSSDNDQFF.

This clonotype was counted ten times or more. This sequence joins TRBV5-1 and TRBJ2-5; the D gene is possibly TRBD2 (6 bases). V lost 5 bases and J lost 2, with 13 bases in between. CDR3 length: 14 amino acids. Germline V gives CDR1 SGHRS, CDR2 YFSETQ. CDR3 amino acids: CASRTRTSQETQYF. The CDR3 coding sequence is TGCGCCAGCAGGACTAGGACCAGTCAAGAGACCCAGTACTTC.